Shown below are 5 T cell receptor beta chains from a single sample sequenced in a study of identifying expanded T cells in peripheral blood. Repertoires were generated with immunoSEQ multiplex PCR, while TCRdb's copy carries only in-frame clones and drops some. The sample contains some 80,000 clones, about 90% of which appear only once. Sequencing used blood. These receptor sequences come from a person aged 18-70 years in good health.

This sequence joins TRBV10-3 and TRBJ1-1, with D maybe TRBD1 (5 bases). V shed 7 bases and J shed 0 bases, with 15 bases lying between them. Germline lookup yields CDR1 ENHRY and CDR2 SYGVKD. The CDR3 has 15 amino acids. The CDR3 DNA sequence: TGTGCCATCAAACCCGAGCGGGGGGTGAACACTGAAGCTTTCTTT. Translating gives CAIKPERGVNTEAFF.

The chain is built from TRBV6-6 and TRBJ1-1; D gene uncertain. V was clipped by 0 bases and J by 4 bases, with 15 bases between them. Per the germline V gene, CDR1 is MNHNY and CDR2 is SVGAGI (reference sequence). This CDR3 is built from 16 residues. The CDR3 protein is CASSYSAGSDGTEAFF. The CDR3 nucleotides are TGTGCCAGCAGTTACTCGGCAGGCTCTGATGGCACTGAAGCTTTCTTT.

The rearrangement links TRBV6-1 to TRBJ2-1; D not resolved. Trimming left V 5 bases short and J 8 bases short, with 7 bases between. Germline CDR1 is MNHNS and CDR2 is SASEGT. The CDR3 extends over 11 amino acids. CDR3 in amino acids: CASSRADEQFF. The CDR3 nucleotides are TGTGCCAGCAGTCGGGCGGATGAGCAGTTCTTC.

The chain combines TRBV5-1 with TRBJ2-5; no firm D call. Deletions cut 1 base from V and 7 bases from J, with 5 bases between. CDR3 size: 11 residues. The V gene's germline CDR1 is SGHRS and CDR2 YFSETQ. CDR3 residues: CASSLKGTQYF. CDR3 DNA: TGCGCCAGCAGCTTGAAAGGGACCCAGTACTTC.

J is TRBJ2-7 and V is TRBV19, with unresolved D. Germline values: CDR1 LNHDA, CDR2 SQIVND (reference sequence). The CDR3 consists of 15 residues. The germline V and J ends were trimmed by 3 bases and 3 bases, with 15 bases remaining between them. CDR3 protein: CASSMGRMPGYEQYF. The CDR3 coding sequence is TGTGCCAGTAGTATGGGTCGGATGCCTGGCTACGAGCAGTACTTC.